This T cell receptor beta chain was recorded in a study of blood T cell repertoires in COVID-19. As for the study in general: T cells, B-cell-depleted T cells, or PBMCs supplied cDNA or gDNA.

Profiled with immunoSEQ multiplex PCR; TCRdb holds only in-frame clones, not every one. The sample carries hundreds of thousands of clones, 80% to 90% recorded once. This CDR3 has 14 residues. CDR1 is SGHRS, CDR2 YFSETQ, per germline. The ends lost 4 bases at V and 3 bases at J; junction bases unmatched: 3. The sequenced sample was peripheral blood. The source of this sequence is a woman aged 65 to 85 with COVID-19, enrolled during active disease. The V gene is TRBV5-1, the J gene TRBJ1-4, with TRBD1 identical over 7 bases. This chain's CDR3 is CASSKGQPNEKLFF. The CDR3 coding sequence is TGCGCCAGCAGCAAGGGACAGCCTAATGAAAAACTGTTTTTT. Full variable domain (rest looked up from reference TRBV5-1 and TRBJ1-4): KAGVTQTPRYLIKTRGQQVTLSCSPISGHRSVSWYQQTPGQGLQFLFEYFSETQRNKGNFPGRFSGRQFSNSRSEMNVSTLELGDSALYLCASSKGQPNEKLFFGSGTQLSVL.